This TCR beta chain was recorded in a study of shared T cell receptors in the human thymus. Trimming took 6 bases from V and 5 from J; bases not matched to a gene: 5. The germline V gene encodes CDR1 MNHEY and CDR2 SMNVEV (reference sequence). The CDR3 runs to 13 residues. In the case of this clone: The identical CDR3 is also encoded by other nucleotide sequences in the sample.

Profiling relied on immunoSEQ multiplex PCR, and the TCRdb table lists in-frame clones only, not all of them. Among approximately 660,000 clones, 88% were seen once, and the ten largest hold about 0.01%. A further study also used this sample, focusing on human thymus T cells. Per that study: Thymus tissue for the work was resected from patients undergoing corrective heart surgery. Thymic TCR repertoires of unrelated people reportedly overlapped highly.

This TCR was sampled from a boy in the first two years of life with a congenital heart defect. The chain is built from TRBV27 and TRBJ2-5; TRBD2 matches at 8 bases. Sequenced input: thymocytes. CDR3: CASSRRGGETQYF. The CDR3 DNA reads as TGTGCCAGCAGCCGCCGGGGGGGGGAGACCCAGTACTTC.